This T cell receptor beta chain was obtained from a study of T cell repertoires in cytomegalovirus infection. Study background: It was the public TCR beta signatures that indicated both CMV infection and matching HLA type.

Study outcomes and limitations: Carriage of CMV together with the relevant HLA was identifiable through cumulative public TCR beta family frequency. HLA-C-restricted CMV clonotypes gave the most frequent clonotype in two of eight donors.

The sample holds a few counts of this clonotype. The antigen is unknown. This CDR3 spans 15 amino acids. The V segment lost 6 bases and the J segment 4 bases; nucleotides outside the gene matches: 7. Per the germline V gene, CDR1 is MDHEN and CDR2 is SYDVKM. In TCRdb, the reads were re-called with MiXCR into one record per CDR3 protein. The table shows approximately 910,000 distinct CDR3 sequences, with around 30% occurring only once. This specimen was cultured CD8+ T cells from PBMCs, taken from culture after CMV antigen stimulation. The chain recombines TRBV28 with TRBJ2-3, with TRBD1 identical over 10 bases. The origin of this receptor is a human donor in good health (CMV status not recorded). Some clones in this sample may be carry-over from other donors' samples. CDR3 nucleotide sequence: TGTGCCAGCAGCCTAGACAGGGGGCGTTCAGATACGCAGTATTTT. This codes for CASSLDRGRSDTQYF.